This T cell receptor beta chain was recorded in a study of regulatory T cells in long-lasting Graves disease. General study findings and limits: TCR diversity was lower in persistent Graves' patients (versus newly diagnosed ones).

Arm-PCR with iRepertoire HTBI primers amplified the CDR3 regions for these TCR beta libraries. TCRdb analysed the multiplex PCR reads with MiXCR anew, one entry per CDR3 protein. The sample comprises about 500,000 distinct CDR3 sequences, 15% to 20% of which are singletons, and less than 15% rests with the top ten. This clonotype occurred a few times. The antigen is undetermined. Germline CDR1 is DFQATT and CDR2 is SNEGSKA (reference sequence). Trimming pared 1 base from V and 6 bases from J, leaving 16 bases between. There are 14 residues in the CDR3. This sample's time point: newly diagnosed GD, antithyroid drugs for less than 3 months. Generation of the TCR library employed RNA extracted from PBMCs. In addition, the sample was reused for a study of T cells in Graves' hyperthyroidism and ophthalmopathy. From that paper: The HTBI primer set served for first-round RT-PCR of the TCR CDR3.

The sample was peripheral blood mononuclear cells (PBMCs), taken at new diagnosis, from a patient treated with antithyroid drugs. The genes are TRBV20-1 and TRBJ2-7; tentatively, D is TRBD2 (5 bases). The clonotype was recovered from a man aged 35-49 years with Graves disease. Here the CDR3 reads CSARVRNGLSEQYF. CDR3 DNA: TGCAGTGCTAGAGTTCGGAACGGACTCAGCGAGCAGTACTTC.